The 4 T cell receptor beta chains below come from one sample, sequenced in a study of T cells in Graves' hyperthyroidism and ophthalmopathy. Authors of the study amplified TCR beta CDR3 regions from RNA transcripts. An initial round of RT-PCR targeting the TCR CDR3 relied on the HTBI primer set. MiXCR, run by TCRdb on the multiplex PCR reads, gives a single entry per CDR3 protein. The table includes around 55,000 distinct CDR3 sequences, less than 60% detected once. The specimen sequenced was blood. The receptors stem from a woman between 50 and 59 years old with Graves' ophthalmopathy.

There are many counts of this clonotype. This rearrangement joins TRBV7-3 to TRBJ2-3, with a possible D match to TRBD2 (7 bases). Trimming left V 5 bases short and J 4 bases short, with 16 bases between. Germline CDR1 reads SGHTA; CDR2 reads FQGTGA. The length of the CDR3 is 15 residues. CDR3 nucleotide sequence: TGTGCCAGCAGCCCAAGTGGGGGGGGCTCAGATACGCAGTATTTT. Amino acids: CASSPSGGGSDTQYF.

This clonotype was observed at least ten times. The DNA for the CDR3 is TGCGCCAGCAGCCTCGGACAGGGGGGTGAAAAACTGTTTTTT. This codes for CASSLGQGGEKLFF. V gene TRBV5-1 combines with J gene TRBJ1-4; 10 bases fit TRBD1. This CDR3 spans 14 amino acids. Germline V gives CDR1 SGHRS, CDR2 YFSETQ. Trimming cost V 4 bases and J 7 bases; bases outside gene matches: 4.

The rearrangement joins TRBV19 to TRBJ2-1, with 8 nucleotides matching TRBD2. The CDR3 runs 14 residues. Germline CDR1 LNHDA, CDR2 SQIVND (reference sequence). Trimming cost V 4 bases and J 6 bases; bases outside gene matches: 5. The DNA for the CDR3 is TGTGCCAGTAGTAGGAAGCGGGAGTCCAATGAGCAGTTCTTC. Protein sequence: CASSRKRESNEQFF.

The V call is TRBV20-1, the J call TRBJ1-1, with 8 bases aligning to TRBD1. The CDR3 has 15 residues. Trimming took 1 base from V and 3 from J; bases not matched to a gene: 7. From germline, CDR1 is DFQATT and CDR2 SNEGSKA (reference sequence). CDR3 amino acids: CSARVRDRRYTEAFF. The CDR3 DNA is TGCAGTGCTAGAGTCCGGGACAGGCGCTACACTGAAGCTTTCTTT.